Below, 20 T cell receptor beta chains from the same sample are listed, as sequenced in a study of blood T cell repertoires in COVID-19. Clones were read by immunoSEQ multiplex PCR, and TCRdb kept only the in-frame ones, dropping some. The sample lists 250,000 to 300,000 clones; more than 70% were seen once. The sequenced sample was PBMCs or T cells enriched from blood (not recorded which). All receptors derive from a woman in her sixties or seventies in a cohort exposed to, infected with or recovered from COVID-19 (not recorded which).

The chain combines TRBV27 with TRBJ2-1, with D tentatively TRBD2 (6 bases). This CDR3 spans 16 amino acids. Germline assignment: CDR1 MNHEY and CDR2 SMNVEV (reference sequence). The V end lost 5 bases, the J end lost 2 bases, and 16 bases lay between the germline ends. CDR3 in amino acids: CASSPNRGSTYNEQFF. The DNA for the CDR3 is TGTGCCAGCAGTCCTAACCGGGGGAGTACCTACAATGAGCAGTTCTTC.

V and J are TRBV19 and TRBJ2-5, with TRBD2 matching over 7 bases. V shed 3 bases and J 3 bases; nucleotides not matched to a gene: 1. Germline V gives CDR1 LNHDA, CDR2 SQIVND (reference sequence). CDR3 size: 13 residues. In nucleotides, the CDR3 is TGTGCCAGTAGTATGGGGAGGGAAGAGACCCAGTACTTC. It encodes CASSMGREETQYF.

The chain joins TRBV5-5 to TRBJ2-7, with no clear D. Germline CDR1 is SGHKS and CDR2 is YYEKEE (reference sequence). CDR3 length equals 15 residues. V lost 0 bases to trimming and J lost 3 bases, with 13 bases between them. The CDR3 bases are TGTGCCAGCAGCTTGGCGAGTCAACCGCTCTACGAGCAGTACTTC. Translating it yields CASSLASQPLYEQYF.

This clone was counted a single time. This rearrangement joins TRBV30 to TRBJ1-1; D might be TRBD1 (6 bases). The length of the CDR3 is 14 residues. CDR1 is GTSNPN, CDR2 SVGIG, per germline (reference sequence). V lost 3 bases and J lost 2, with 13 bases in between. The CDR3 nucleotides read TGTGCCTGGAGGCAGGGGTGGAGCAACACTGAAGCTTTCTTT. It translates to CAWRQGWSNTEAFF.

J is TRBJ2-1 and V is TRBV2, with D possibly TRBD2 on 6 matching bases. Germline values: CDR1 SNHLY, CDR2 FYNNEI. The germline V and J ends were trimmed by 6 bases and 11 bases, with 14 bases remaining between them. This CDR3 contains 12 residues. The CDR3 sequence: CASRLGTPKQFF. Here the CDR3 DNA reads TGTGCCAGCAGGTTAGGGACTCCGAAGCAGTTCTTC.

This chain links TRBV11-2 with TRBJ1-2; 7 nucleotides line up with TRBD1. J was trimmed by 1 base and V by 2 bases; bases with no gene match: 7. The germline gives CDR1 SGHAT, CDR2 FQNNGV. The CDR3 totals 16 residues. The DNA of the CDR3 is TGTGCCAGCAGCTTAAGGGGACAGAGAGTTAACTATGGCTACACCTTC. It translates to CASSLRGQRVNYGYTF.

The chain employs TRBV9 and TRBJ2-7; no reliable D call. Trimming shortened V by 5 bases and J by 1 base, and 7 bases separated the two germline ends. Germline lookup yields CDR1 SGDLS and CDR2 YYNGEE. The CDR3 spans 12 residues. DNA of the CDR3: TGTGCCAGCAGTAGAGAATCCTACGAGCAGTACTTC. It yields the protein CASSRESYEQYF.

This rearrangement joins TRBV11-2 to TRBJ2-7; 8 nucleotides match TRBD2. Germline CDR1 reads SGHAT; CDR2 reads FQNNGV. J lost 0 bases, V lost 0 bases, and 7 bases had no gene match. The CDR3 consists of 17 residues. The CDR3 DNA is TGTGCCAGCAGCTTAGATGGCAGACTAGCGACCTCCTACGAGCAGTACTTC. Its protein is CASSLDGRLATSYEQYF.

V usage is TRBV11-2 and J usage is TRBJ2-5; TRBD2 aligns across 8 bases. The trim removed 1 base at V and 5 bases at J, leaving 12 bases unmatched. CDR1 is SGHAT and CDR2 is FQNNGV in the germline V gene. The CDR3 contains 17 residues. CDR3 in amino acids: CASSLVGLADSRETQYF. Written as DNA, the CDR3 is TGTGCCAGCAGCTTAGTAGGACTAGCTGATAGTAGGGAGACCCAGTACTTC.

The chain links TRBV7-8 to TRBJ1-1; D is possibly TRBD1 (6 bases). CDR1 SGHVS and CDR2 FQNEAQ come from the germline V gene. This CDR3 region has 13 residues. The germline V and J ends were trimmed by 4 bases and 10 bases, with 16 bases remaining between them. The CDR3 nucleotides are TGTGCCAGCAGCTCCGGCCAGGGGTTCGCAGCTTTCTTT. The encoded protein is CASSSGQGFAAFF.

CDR3 coding DNA: TGTGCCAGCAGCCAAGAATGGGGACAGGCGCCTTCACCCCTCCACTTT. Translation: CASSQEWGQAPSPLHF. The chain has TRBV4-2 and TRBJ1-6; the match to TRBD1 covers 8 bases. From germline, CDR1 is LGHNA and CDR2 YNFKEQ. With V trimmed by 0 bases and J by 9 bases, 7 bases remained unmatched. This CDR3 comprises 16 residues.

The chain carries TRBV28 and TRBJ2-1; D is perhaps TRBD1 (6 bases). This CDR3 is built from 14 residues. Between the trimmed V and J ends, which lost 5 bases and 7 bases, there was a span of 15 bases. The germline V gene encodes CDR1 MDHEN and CDR2 SYDVKM. The CDR3 here is CASSPGTSGNEQFF. In DNA, the CDR3 is TGTGCCAGCAGTCCGGGGACATCTGGTAATGAGCAGTTCTTC.

The J gene is TRBJ2-3, the V gene TRBV10-3; 11 bases match TRBD2. The length of the CDR3 is 17 residues. Trimming at V came to 0 bases and at J to 3 bases, leaving 5 bases not matched to a gene. Germline-derived CDR1 and CDR2 are ENHRY and SYGVKD. The CDR3 is CAISESTSGRGTDTQYF. DNA for the CDR3: TGTGCCATCAGTGAGTCCACTAGCGGGAGAGGGACAGATACGCAGTATTTT.

With respect to this clone: Other DNA sequences in this specimen translate into the identical CDR3. The chain uses TRBV5-1 and TRBJ1-5, with D tentatively TRBD1 (5 bases). This CDR3 has 14 amino acids. Germline V gives CDR1 SGHRS, CDR2 YFSETQ. Trimming took 4 bases from V and 3 from J, leaving 11 bases between them. The CDR3 protein is CASSPQGSNQPQHF. The CDR3 DNA sequence: TGCGCCAGCAGCCCTCAGGGTTCCAATCAGCCCCAGCATTTT.

The chain employs TRBV18 and TRBJ2-3; the match to TRBD1 covers 7 bases. Germline assignment: CDR1 KGHSH and CDR2 LQKENI. Trimming cost V 2 bases and J 2 bases; bases outside gene matches: 7. The CDR3 covers 16 residues. The CDR3 is CASSPGRQGITDTQYF. In DNA, the CDR3 is TGTGCCAGCTCACCAGGTAGACAGGGAATCACAGATACGCAGTATTTT.

The table lists this clone with a few counts. The V and J genes are TRBV28 and TRBJ2-7; weak D call: TRBD2 (5 bases). Germline CDR1 MDHEN, CDR2 SYDVKM. The CDR3 runs 14 residues. V was trimmed by 3 bases and J by 3 bases, leaving 12 bases between them. The CDR3 region is CASSFQERNYEQYF. The CDR3 DNA follows: TGTGCCAGCAGTTTTCAGGAGCGGAACTACGAGCAGTACTTC. The full variable domain, in which reference TRBV28 and TRBJ2-7 provide the parts outside the CDR3, is DVKVTQSSRYLVKRTGEKVFLECVQDMDHENMFWYRQDPGLGLRLIYFSYDVKMKEKGDIPEGYSVSREKKERFSLILESASTNQTSMYLCASSFQERNYEQYFGPGTRLTVT.

This chain joins TRBV19 and TRBJ2-1; TRBD2 agrees at 14 bases. V trimming: 5 bases; J trimming: 7 bases; junction bases outside the gene matches: 10. From germline, CDR1 is LNHDA and CDR2 SQIVND (reference sequence). This CDR3 region has 17 residues. CDR3: CASSRFGTSGRLNEQFF. Here the CDR3 DNA reads TGTGCCAGTAGTCGATTCGGGACTAGCGGGAGATTGAATGAGCAGTTCTTC.

The chain carries TRBV6-5 and TRBJ1-1; D is possibly TRBD1 (5 bases). Trimming stripped 5 bases from V and 0 bases from J, with 10 bases between. Germline V gives CDR1 MNHEY, CDR2 SVGAGI. The CDR3 has 14 residues. For the CDR3, the DNA is TGTGCCAGCAGTCGGACACTCATGAACACTGAAGCTTTCTTT. This gives the protein CASSRTLMNTEAFF.

The chain carries TRBV7-3 and TRBJ2-5; 9 bases align to TRBD2. The CDR3 spans 15 residues. The V gene end was trimmed by 1 base and the J gene end by 5 bases; junction bases not matched to a gene: 5. CDR1 and CDR2 from the germline V gene are SGHTA and FQGTGA. This CDR3 is CASSLIAGGPETQYF. In DNA form, the CDR3 reads TGTGCCAGCAGCTTAATCGCGGGAGGGCCTGAGACCCAGTACTTC. The full variable domain, in which reference TRBV7-3 and TRBJ2-5 provide the parts outside the CDR3, is GAGVSQTPSNKVTEKGKYVELRCDPISGHTALYWYRQSLGQGPEFLIYFQGTGAADDSGLPNDRFFAVRPEGSVSTLKIQRTERGDSAVYLCASSLIAGGPETQYFGPGTRLLVL.

V usage is TRBV28 and J usage is TRBJ1-1, with D hard to call. V lost 3 bases to trimming and J lost 5 bases, with 16 bases between them. This CDR3 comprises 15 residues. Per germline, CDR1 MDHEN and CDR2 SYDVKM. The CDR3 spells CASSLGLGGRTEAFF. Written as DNA, the CDR3 is TGTGCCAGCAGTTTGGGTCTAGGCGGGAGGACTGAAGCTTTCTTT. Full variable domain (remainder filled in from reference TRBV28 and TRBJ1-1): DVKVTQSSRYLVKRTGEKVFLECVQDMDHENMFWYRQDPGLGLRLIYFSYDVKMKEKGDIPEGYSVSREKKERFSLILESASTNQTSMYLCASSLGLGGRTEAFFGQGTRLTVV.